The entry that follows covers one T cell receptor (beta chain) sequence. Method: immunoSEQ multiplex PCR; TCRdb's copy keeps in-frame clones and lacks some. This table holds fewer than 180,000 clones, roughly 87% found once. This entry comes from a study of blood T cell repertoires in COVID-19. The specimen was peripheral blood. The sequence was obtained from a woman aged 60-75 years with active or convalescent COVID-19.

CDR3 residues: CASSLAGREGGYTF. The CDR3 DNA sequence: TGTGCCAGCAGTCTGGCGGGTAGGGAAGGTGGCTACACCTTC. The V and J genes are TRBV6-5 and TRBJ1-2; no reliable D call. This CDR3 has 14 amino acids. The V gene lost 5 bases and the J gene lost 7 bases, with 17 bases spanning the gap. Germline-derived CDR1 and CDR2 are MNHEY and SVGAGI.